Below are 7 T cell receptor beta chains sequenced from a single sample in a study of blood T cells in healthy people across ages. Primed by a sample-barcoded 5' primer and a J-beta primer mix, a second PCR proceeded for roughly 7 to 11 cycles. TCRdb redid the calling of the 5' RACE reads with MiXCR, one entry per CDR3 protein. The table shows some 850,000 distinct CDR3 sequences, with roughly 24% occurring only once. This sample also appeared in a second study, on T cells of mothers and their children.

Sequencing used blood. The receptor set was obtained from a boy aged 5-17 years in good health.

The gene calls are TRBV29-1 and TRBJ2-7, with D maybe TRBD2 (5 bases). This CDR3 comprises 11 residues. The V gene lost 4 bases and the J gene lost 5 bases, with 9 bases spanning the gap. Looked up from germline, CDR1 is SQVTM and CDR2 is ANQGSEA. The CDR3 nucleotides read TGCAGCGTTGCCGAACTAGACGAGCAGTACTTC. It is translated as CSVAELDEQYF.

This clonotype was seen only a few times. The DNA of the CDR3 is TGTGCCAGCAGCCGGGGGCAGGGGGCAACCTACGAGCAGTACTTC. It encodes CASSRGQGATYEQYF. This chain joins TRBV3-1 and TRBJ2-7; TRBD1 matches at 8 bases. This CDR3 spans 15 amino acids. The germline V gene encodes CDR1 LGHDT and CDR2 YNNKEL (reference sequence). V was pared by 4 bases and J by 2 bases, with 7 bases of the junction left unmatched.

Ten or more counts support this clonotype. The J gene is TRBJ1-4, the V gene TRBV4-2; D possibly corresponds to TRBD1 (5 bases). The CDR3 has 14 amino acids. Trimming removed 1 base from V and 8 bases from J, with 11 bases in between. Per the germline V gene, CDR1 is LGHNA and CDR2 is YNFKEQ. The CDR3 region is CASSQGYQGEKLFF. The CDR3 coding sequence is TGTGCCAGCAGCCAAGGTTACCAGGGCGAAAAACTGTTTTTT.

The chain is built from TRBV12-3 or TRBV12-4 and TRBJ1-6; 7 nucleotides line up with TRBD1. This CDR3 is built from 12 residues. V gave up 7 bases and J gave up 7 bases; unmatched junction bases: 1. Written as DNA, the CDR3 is TGTGCCAGCACAGGGGGAAATTCACCCCTCCACTTT. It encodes CASTGGNSPLHF.

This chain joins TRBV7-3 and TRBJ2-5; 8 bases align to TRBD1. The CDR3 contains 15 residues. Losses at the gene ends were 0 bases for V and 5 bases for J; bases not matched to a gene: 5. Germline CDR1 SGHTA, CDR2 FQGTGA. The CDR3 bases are TGTGCCAGCAGCTTAACCCGGACAGGGCTGGAGACCCAGTACTTC. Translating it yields CASSLTRTGLETQYF. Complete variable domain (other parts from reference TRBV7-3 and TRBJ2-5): GAGVSQTPSNKVTEKGKYVELRCDPISGHTALYWYRQSLGQGPEFLIYFQGTGAADDSGLPNDRFFAVRPEGSVSTLKIQRTERGDSAVYLCASSLTRTGLETQYFGPGTRLLVL.

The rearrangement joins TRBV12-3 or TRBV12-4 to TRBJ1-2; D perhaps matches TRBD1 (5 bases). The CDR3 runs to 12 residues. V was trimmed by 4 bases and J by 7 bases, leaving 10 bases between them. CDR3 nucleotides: TGTGCCAGCAGTTCCCAACAGGCTGGCTACACCTTC. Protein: CASSSQQAGYTF.

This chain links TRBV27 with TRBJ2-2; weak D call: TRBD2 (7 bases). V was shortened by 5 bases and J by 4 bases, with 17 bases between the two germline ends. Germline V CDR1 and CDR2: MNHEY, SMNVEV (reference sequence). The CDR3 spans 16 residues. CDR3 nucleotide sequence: TGTGCCAGCAGTCGAGGGGGGGGCCAGGGCACCGGGGAGCTGTTTTTT. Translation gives CASSRGGGQGTGELFF.